The TCR beta chain described here comes from a study of T cell clonotyping in hematopoietic cell transplantation. About the research overall: Cytoreduction preceded collection of pretransplant recipient samples.

Study results and limitations: Higher Inverse Simpson Index values in graft donor and pretransplant recipient predicted broader posttransplant TCR diversity.

This CDR3 contains 15 residues. Germline V lookup: CDR1 GTSNPN, CDR2 SVGIG (reference sequence). Between the trimmed V and J ends, which lost 0 bases and 4 bases, there was a span of 13 bases. Sample time point: recipient sample about 28 days before transplant, after cytoreduction. With respect to this clone: Its antigen is not identified.

Clones were read by immunoSEQ multiplex PCR, and TCRdb kept only the in-frame ones, dropping some. The sample consists of about 16,000 clones, 93% of them appearing once. The sample consisted of peripheral blood mononuclear cells, taken before stem cell transplant. V and J are TRBV30 and TRBJ1-5; TRBD1 is a possible D gene (6 bases). This receptor was obtained from a man between 18 and 35 years old with biphenotypic leukemia. Some clones in this sample may be carry-over from other donors' samples. CDR3 sequence reads: CAWSVGGADNQPQHF. The CDR3 DNA reads TGTGCCTGGAGTGTAGGGGGGGCAGATAATCAGCCCCAGCATTTT.